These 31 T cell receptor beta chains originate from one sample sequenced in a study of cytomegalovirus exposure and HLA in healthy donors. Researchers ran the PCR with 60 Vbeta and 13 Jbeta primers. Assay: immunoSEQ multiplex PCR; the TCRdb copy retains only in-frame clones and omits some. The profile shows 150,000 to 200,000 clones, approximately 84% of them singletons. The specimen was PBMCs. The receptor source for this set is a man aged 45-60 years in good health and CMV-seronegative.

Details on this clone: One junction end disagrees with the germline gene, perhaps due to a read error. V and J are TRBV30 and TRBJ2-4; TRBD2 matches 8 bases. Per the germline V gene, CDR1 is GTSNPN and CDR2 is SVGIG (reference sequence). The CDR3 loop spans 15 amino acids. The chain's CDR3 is CAWSAPGGRREVSHF. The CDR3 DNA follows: TGTGCCTGGAGTGCCCCCGGGGGGCGGCGGGAGGTCAGTCATTTC. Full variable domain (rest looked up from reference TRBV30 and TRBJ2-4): SQTIHQWPATLVQPVGSPLSLECTVEGTSNPNLYWYRQAAGRGLQLLFYSVGIGQISSEVPQNLSASRPQDRQFILSSKKLLLSDSGFYLCAWSAPGGRREVSHFGAGTRLSVL.

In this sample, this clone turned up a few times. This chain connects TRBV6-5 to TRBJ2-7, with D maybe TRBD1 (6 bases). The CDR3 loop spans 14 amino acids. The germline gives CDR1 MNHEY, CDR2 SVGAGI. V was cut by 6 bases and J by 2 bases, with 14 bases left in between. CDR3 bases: TGTGCCAGCAGCCCCGGGGACAATACCTACGAGCAGTACTTC. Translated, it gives CASSPGDNTYEQYF.

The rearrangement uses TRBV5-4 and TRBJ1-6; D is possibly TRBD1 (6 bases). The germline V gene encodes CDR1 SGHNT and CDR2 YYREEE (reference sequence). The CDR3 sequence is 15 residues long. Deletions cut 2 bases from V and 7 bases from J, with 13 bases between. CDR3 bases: TGTGCCAGCAGCTTTCAGGGACATCAGAATTCACCCCTCCACTTT. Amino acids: CASSFQGHQNSPLHF.

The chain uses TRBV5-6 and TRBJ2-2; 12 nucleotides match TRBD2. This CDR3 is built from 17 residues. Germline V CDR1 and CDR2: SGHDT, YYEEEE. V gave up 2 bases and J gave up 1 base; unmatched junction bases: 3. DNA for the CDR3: TGTGCCAGCAGCTTCGGACTAGCGGGGTTGAACACCGGGGAGCTGTTTTTT. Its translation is CASSFGLAGLNTGELFF.

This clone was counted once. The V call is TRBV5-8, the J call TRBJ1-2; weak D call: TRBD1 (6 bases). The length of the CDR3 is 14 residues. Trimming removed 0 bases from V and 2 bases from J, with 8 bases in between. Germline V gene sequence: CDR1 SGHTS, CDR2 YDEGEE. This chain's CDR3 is CASSLDRANYGYTF. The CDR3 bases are TGTGCCAGCAGCTTGGACAGGGCGAACTATGGCTACACCTTC.

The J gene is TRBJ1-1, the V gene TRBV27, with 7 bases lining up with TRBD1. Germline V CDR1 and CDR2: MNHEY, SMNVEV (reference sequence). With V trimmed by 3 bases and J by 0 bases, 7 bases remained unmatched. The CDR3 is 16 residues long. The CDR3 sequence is CASSFSGDRLNTEAFF. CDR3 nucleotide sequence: TGTGCCAGCAGTTTCTCCGGGGACAGACTGAACACTGAAGCTTTCTTT.

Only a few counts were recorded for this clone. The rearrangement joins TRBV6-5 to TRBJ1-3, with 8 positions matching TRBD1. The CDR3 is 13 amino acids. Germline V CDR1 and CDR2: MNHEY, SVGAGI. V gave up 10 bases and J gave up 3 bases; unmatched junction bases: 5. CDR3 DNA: TGTGCCACACGGACAGGGCTTGGAAACACCATATATTTT. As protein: CATRTGLGNTIYF.

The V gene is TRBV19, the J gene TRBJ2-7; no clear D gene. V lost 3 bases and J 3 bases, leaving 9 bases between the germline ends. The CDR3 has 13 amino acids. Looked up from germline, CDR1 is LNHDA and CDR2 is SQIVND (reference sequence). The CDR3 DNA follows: TGTGCCAGTAGTATGAGGATACTCTACGAGCAGTACTTC. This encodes CASSMRILYEQYF.

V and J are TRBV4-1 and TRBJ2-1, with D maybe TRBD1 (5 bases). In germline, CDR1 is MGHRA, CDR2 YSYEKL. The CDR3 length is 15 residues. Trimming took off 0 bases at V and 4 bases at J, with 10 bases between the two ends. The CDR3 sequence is CASSQDRTGYNEQFF. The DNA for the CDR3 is TGCGCCAGCAGCCAAGACCGTACAGGATACAATGAGCAGTTCTTC.

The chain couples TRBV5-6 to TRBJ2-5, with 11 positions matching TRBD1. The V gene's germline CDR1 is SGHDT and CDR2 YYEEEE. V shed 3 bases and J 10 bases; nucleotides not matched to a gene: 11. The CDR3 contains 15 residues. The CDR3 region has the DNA TGTGCCAGCAGCTCGCCAGGGACAGGGGGATTCATCCAGTACTTC. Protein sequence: CASSSPGTGGFIQYF. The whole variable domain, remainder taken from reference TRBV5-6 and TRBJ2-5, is DAGVTQSPTHLIKTRGQQVTLRCSPKSGHDTVSWYQQALGQGPQFIFQYYEEEERQRGNFPDRFSGHQFPNYSSELNVNALLLGDSALYLCASSSPGTGGFIQYFGPGTRLLVL.

CDR3: CASSLQGNNSPLHF. The CDR3 DNA sequence: TGTGCCAGCAGCTTACAGGGTAATAATTCACCCCTCCACTTT. This rearrangement joins TRBV7-3 to TRBJ1-6; TRBD1 is a possible D gene (5 bases). V shed 2 bases and J shed 5 bases, with 7 bases lying between them. Germline-derived CDR1 and CDR2 are SGHTA and FQGTGA. The CDR3 runs 14 residues.

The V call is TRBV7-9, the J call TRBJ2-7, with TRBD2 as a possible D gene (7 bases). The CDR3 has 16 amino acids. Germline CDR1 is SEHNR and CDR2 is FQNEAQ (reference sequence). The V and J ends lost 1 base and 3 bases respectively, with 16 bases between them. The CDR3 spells CASSLDGGGGGYEQYF. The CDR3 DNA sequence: TGTGCCAGCAGCTTAGATGGCGGGGGAGGGGGCTACGAGCAGTACTTC.

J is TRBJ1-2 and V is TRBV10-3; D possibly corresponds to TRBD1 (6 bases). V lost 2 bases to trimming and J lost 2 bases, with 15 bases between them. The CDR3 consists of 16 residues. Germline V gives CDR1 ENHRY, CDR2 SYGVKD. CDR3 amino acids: CAISEGQTRTNYGYTF. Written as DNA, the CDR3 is TGTGCCATCAGTGAGGGACAGACTCGGACAAACTATGGCTACACCTTC.

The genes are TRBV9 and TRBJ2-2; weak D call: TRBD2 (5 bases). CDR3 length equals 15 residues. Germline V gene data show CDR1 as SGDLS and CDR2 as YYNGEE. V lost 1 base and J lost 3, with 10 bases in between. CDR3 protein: CASSVHLADTGELFF. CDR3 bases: TGTGCCAGCAGCGTACATCTAGCCGACACCGGGGAGCTGTTTTTT.

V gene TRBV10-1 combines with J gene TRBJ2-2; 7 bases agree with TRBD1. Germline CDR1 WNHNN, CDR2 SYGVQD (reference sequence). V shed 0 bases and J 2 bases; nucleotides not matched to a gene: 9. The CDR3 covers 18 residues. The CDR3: CASSESTLTGINTGELFF. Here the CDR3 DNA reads TGCGCCAGCAGTGAGTCGACTCTGACAGGGATAAACACCGGGGAGCTGTTTTTT.

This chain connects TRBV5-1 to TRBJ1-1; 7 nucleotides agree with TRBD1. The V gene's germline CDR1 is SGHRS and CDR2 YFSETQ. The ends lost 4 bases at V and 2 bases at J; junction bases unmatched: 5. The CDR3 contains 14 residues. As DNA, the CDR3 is TGCGCCAGCAGCATGGGACAGTACAACACTGAAGCTTTCTTT. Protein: CASSMGQYNTEAFF.

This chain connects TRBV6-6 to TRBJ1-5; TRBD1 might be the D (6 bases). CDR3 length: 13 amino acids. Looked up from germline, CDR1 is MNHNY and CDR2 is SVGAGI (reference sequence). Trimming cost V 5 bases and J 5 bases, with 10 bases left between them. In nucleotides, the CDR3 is TGTGCCAGCAGTCAGGGGAGTGATCAGCCCCAGCATTTT. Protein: CASSQGSDQPQHF.

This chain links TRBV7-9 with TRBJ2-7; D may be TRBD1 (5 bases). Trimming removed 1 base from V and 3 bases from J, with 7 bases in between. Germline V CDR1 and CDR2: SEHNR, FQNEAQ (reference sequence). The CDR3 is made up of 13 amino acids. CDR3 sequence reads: CASSLVDSYEQYF. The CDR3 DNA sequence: TGTGCCAGCAGCTTAGTAGACAGCTACGAGCAGTACTTC.

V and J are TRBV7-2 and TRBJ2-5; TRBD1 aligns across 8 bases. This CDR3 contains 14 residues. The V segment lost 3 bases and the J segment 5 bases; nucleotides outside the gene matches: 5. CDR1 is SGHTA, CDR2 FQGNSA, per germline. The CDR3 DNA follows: TGTGCCAGCAGCTTGGGCAGGGGGCTTGAGACCCAGTACTTC. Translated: CASSLGRGLETQYF.

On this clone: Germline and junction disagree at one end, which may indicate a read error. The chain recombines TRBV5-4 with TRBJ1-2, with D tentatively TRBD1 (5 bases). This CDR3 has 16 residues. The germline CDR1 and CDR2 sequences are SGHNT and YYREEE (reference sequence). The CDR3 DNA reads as TGTGCCAGCATCTTGGCCTGGGGGAGGGTAGGGGATGGCTACACCTTC. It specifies CASILAWGRVGDGYTF.

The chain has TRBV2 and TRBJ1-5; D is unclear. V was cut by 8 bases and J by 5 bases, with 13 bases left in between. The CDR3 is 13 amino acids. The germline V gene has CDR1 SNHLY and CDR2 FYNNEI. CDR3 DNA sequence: TGTGCCAGCGGAGGAGGGTTGGATCAGCCCCAGCATTTT. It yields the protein CASGGGLDQPQHF.

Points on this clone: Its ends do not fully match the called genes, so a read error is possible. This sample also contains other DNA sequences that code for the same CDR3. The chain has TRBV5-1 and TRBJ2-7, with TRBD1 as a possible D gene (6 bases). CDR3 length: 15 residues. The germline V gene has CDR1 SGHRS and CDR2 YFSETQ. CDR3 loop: CASSLEADSAYEQYF. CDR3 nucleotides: TGCGCCAGCAGTTTGGAGGCGGACAGCGCTTACGAGCAGTACTTC.

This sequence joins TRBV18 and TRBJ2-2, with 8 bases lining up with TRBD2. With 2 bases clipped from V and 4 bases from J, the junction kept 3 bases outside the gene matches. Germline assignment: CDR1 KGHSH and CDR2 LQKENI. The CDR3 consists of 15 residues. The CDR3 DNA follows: TGTGCCAGCTCACCATTGCGGGGGGCCACCGGGGAGCTGTTTTTT. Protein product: CASSPLRGATGELFF.

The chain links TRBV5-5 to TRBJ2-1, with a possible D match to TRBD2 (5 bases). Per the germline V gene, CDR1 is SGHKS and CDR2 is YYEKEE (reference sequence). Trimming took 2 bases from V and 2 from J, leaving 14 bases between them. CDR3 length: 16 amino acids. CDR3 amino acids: CASSFPLVGAYNEQFF. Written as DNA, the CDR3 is TGTGCCAGCAGCTTCCCCTTAGTGGGAGCCTACAATGAGCAGTTCTTC.

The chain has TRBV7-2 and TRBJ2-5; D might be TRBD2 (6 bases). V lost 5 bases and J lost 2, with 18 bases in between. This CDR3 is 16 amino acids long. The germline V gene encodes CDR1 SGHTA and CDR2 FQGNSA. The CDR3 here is CASSPGVAGLQETQYF. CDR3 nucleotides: TGTGCCAGCAGCCCCGGGGTGGCGGGGCTTCAAGAGACCCAGTACTTC.

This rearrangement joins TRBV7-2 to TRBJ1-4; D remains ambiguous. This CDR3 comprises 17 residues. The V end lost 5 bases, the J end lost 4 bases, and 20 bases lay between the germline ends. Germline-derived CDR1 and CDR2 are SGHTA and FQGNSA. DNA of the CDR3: TGTGCCAGCAGCCGTCCCGGGGTACAGTTAAATAATGAAAAACTGTTTTTT. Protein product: CASSRPGVQLNNEKLFF. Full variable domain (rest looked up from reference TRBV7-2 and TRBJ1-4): GAGVSQSPSNKVTEKGKDVELRCDPISGHTALYWYRQSLGQGLEFLIYFQGNSAPDKSGLPSDRFSAERTGGSVSTLTIQRTQQEDSAVYLCASSRPGVQLNNEKLFFGSGTQLSVL.

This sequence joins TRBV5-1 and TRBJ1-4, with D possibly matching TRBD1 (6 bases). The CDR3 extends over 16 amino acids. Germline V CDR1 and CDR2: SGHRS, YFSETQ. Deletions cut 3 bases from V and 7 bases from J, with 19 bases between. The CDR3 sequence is CASSSLRGQVVEKLFF. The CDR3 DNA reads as TGCGCCAGCAGCTCCCTCAGGGGCCAGGTAGTTGAAAAACTGTTTTTT.

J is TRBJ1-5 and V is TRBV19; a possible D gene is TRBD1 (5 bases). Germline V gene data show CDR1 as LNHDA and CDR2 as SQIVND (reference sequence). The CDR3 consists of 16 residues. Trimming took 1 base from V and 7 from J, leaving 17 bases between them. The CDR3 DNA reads TGTGCCAGTAGTATAGTAGGGGCTGATGGCTTCCAGCCCCAGCATTTT. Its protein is CASSIVGADGFQPQHF.

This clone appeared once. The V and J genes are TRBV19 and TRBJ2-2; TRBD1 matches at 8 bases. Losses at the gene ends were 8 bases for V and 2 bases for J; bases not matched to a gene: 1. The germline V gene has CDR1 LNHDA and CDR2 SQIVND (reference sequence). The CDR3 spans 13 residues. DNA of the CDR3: TGTGCCAGTGGACAGGGAAACACCGGGGAGCTGTTTTTT. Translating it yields CASGQGNTGELFF.

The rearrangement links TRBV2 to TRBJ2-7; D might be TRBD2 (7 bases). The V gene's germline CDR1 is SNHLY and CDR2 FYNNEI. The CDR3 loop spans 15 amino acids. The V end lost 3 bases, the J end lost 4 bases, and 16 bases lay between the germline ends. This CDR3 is CASSEGRGVGYEQYF. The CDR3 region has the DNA TGTGCCAGCAGTGAGGGGAGGGGGGTCGGGTACGAGCAGTACTTC.

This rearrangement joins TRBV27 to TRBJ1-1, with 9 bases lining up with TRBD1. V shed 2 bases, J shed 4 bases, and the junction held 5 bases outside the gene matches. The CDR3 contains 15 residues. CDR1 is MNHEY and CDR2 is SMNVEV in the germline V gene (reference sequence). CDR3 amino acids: CASSLGTGLGTEAFF. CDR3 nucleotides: TGTGCCAGCAGTTTAGGGACAGGGCTCGGCACTGAAGCTTTCTTT.